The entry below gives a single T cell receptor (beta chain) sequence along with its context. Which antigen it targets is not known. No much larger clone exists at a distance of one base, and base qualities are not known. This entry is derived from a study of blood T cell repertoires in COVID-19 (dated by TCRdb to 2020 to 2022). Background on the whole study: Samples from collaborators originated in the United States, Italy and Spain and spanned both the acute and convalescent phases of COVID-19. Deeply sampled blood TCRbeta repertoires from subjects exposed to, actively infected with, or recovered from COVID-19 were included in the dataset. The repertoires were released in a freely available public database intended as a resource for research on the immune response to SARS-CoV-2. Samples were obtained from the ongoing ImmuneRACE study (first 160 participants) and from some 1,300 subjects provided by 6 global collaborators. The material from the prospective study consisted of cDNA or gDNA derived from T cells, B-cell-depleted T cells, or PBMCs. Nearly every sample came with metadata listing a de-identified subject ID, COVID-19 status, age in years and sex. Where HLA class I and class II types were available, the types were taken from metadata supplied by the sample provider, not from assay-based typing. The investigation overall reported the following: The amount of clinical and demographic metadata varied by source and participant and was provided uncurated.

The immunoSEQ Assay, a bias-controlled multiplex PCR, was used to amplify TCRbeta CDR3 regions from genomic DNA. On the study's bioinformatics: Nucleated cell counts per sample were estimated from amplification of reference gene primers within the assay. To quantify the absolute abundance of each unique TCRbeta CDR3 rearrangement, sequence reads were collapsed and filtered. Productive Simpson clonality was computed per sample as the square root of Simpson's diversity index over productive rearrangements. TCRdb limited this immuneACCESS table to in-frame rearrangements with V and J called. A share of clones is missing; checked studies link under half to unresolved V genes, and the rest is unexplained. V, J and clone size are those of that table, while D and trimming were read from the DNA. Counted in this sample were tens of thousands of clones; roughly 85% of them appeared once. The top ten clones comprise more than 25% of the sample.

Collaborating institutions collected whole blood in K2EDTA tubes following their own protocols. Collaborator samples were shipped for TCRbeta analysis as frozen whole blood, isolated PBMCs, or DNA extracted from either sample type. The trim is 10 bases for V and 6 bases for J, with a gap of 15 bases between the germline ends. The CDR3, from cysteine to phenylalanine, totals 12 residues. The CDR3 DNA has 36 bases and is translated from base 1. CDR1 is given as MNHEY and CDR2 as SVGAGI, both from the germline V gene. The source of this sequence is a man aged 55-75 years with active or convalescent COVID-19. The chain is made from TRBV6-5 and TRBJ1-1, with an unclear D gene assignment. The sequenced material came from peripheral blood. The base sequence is TGTGCCACCGAGCGGGGAGTCGCTGAAGCTTTCTTT. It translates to CATERGVAEAFF.